Each of the 16 T cell receptor beta chains below was sequenced from the same sample in a study of blood T cell repertoires in COVID-19. Some clones are missing from TCRdb's copy, which holds only in-frame ones; the method was immunoSEQ multiplex PCR. The sample shows around 290,000 clones, more than 70% of them seen only once. Sequenced input: peripheral blood. All receptors come from a woman in her forties or fifties who had recovered from COVID-19.

The gene calls are TRBV6-5 and TRBJ1-5; no firm D call. The CDR3 spans 15 residues. The germline V and J ends were trimmed by 7 bases and 3 bases, with 16 bases remaining between them. The germline gives CDR1 MNHEY, CDR2 SVGAGI. The CDR3 loop reads CASIPDRTLNQPQHF. CDR3 in DNA: TGTGCCAGCATCCCGGACCGGACTCTCAATCAGCCCCAGCATTTT.

J is TRBJ2-1 and V is TRBV11-3; TRBD2 matches 13 bases. The CDR3 spans 15 residues. After removal of 4 bases from V and 7 bases from J, the junction contained 4 bases not matched to a gene. Germline CDR1 is SGHNT and CDR2 is YENEEA. In DNA, the CDR3 is TGTGCCAGCAGCTGGACTAGCGGGGGCTATAATGAGCAGTTCTTC. The encoded protein is CASSWTSGGYNEQFF.

This clone has only a few counts. The chain links TRBV5-8 to TRBJ1-6; TRBD1 agrees at 7 bases. V shed 1 base and J 3 bases; nucleotides not matched to a gene: 1. The CDR3 covers 15 residues. Germline V CDR1 and CDR2: SGHTS, YDEGEE. CDR3 region: CASSLWTGYNSPLHF. The CDR3 DNA reads as TGTGCCAGCAGCTTGTGGACAGGCTATAATTCACCCCTCCACTTT.

The chain links TRBV6-5 to TRBJ1-6, with D uncertain. This CDR3 is 12 amino acids long. Trimming left V 6 bases short and J 6 bases short, with 6 bases between. The germline V gene has CDR1 MNHEY and CDR2 SVGAGI. Here the CDR3 reads CASRQFNSPLHF. The DNA for the CDR3 is TGTGCCAGCAGACAGTTTAATTCACCCCTCCACTTT.

The rearrangement uses TRBV6-5 and TRBJ2-1; weak D call: TRBD2 (6 bases). Trimming removed 0 bases from V and 6 bases from J, with 15 bases in between. Germline values: CDR1 MNHEY, CDR2 SVGAGI. The CDR3 has 16 residues. This chain's CDR3 is CASSYSYGGIGNEQFF. In DNA form, the CDR3 reads TGTGCCAGCAGTTACTCGTACGGGGGTATCGGCAATGAGCAGTTCTTC.

V and J are TRBV18 and TRBJ1-5, with 10 bases aligning to TRBD1. Germline V gene lookup returns CDR1 KGHSH and CDR2 LQKENI. CDR3 length: 15 amino acids. V trimming: 6 bases; J trimming: 6 bases; junction bases outside the gene matches: 8. The CDR3 spells CASSRDRGYSQPQHF. CDR3 sequence (DNA): TGTGCCAGCTCTCGGGACAGGGGATACTCTCAGCCCCAGCATTTT.

V gene TRBV9 combines with J gene TRBJ2-7, with 9 bases that match TRBD1. Trimming took 3 bases from V and 1 from J; bases not matched to a gene: 5. CDR3 length: 15 amino acids. Per germline, CDR1 SGDLS and CDR2 YYNGEE. DNA of the CDR3: TGTGCCAGCAGCGCCGGGACAGGGTTGTCCTACGAGCAGTACTTC. As protein: CASSAGTGLSYEQYF.

This chain links TRBV5-1 with TRBJ2-5; 7 nucleotides agree with TRBD1. The V gene's germline CDR1 is SGHRS and CDR2 YFSETQ. V was clipped by 4 bases and J by 3 bases; unmatched bases: 6. This CDR3 is built from 14 residues. CDR3 DNA: TGCGCCAGCAGCGTGACAGGGTCCAAAGAGACCCAGTACTTC. Its translation is CASSVTGSKETQYF. Based on the CDR3 plus reference TRBV5-1 and TRBJ2-5, the full variable domain is KAGVTQTPRYLIKTRGQQVTLSCSPISGHRSVSWYQQTPGQGLQFLFEYFSETQRNKGNFPGRFSGRQFSNSRSEMNVSTLELGDSALYLCASSVTGSKETQYFGPGTRLLVL.

This clone appeared a single time. The CDR3 coding sequence is TGTGCCAGCAGTGGCGGGGAAATAGAGCAGTTCTTC. Protein product: CASSGGEIEQFF. The J gene is TRBJ2-1, the V gene TRBV2, with a tentative D call TRBD2 (6 bases). The CDR3 consists of 12 residues. The V gene's germline CDR1 is SNHLY and CDR2 FYNNEI. Trimming took off 4 bases at V and 10 bases at J, with 11 bases between the two ends.

The V gene is TRBV28, the J gene TRBJ1-4; tentatively, D is TRBD1 (6 bases). The V gene's germline CDR1 is MDHEN and CDR2 SYDVKM. V was shortened by 9 bases and J by 16 bases, with 33 bases between the two germline ends. The CDR3 sequence is 16 residues long. The CDR3 DNA reads TGTGCCAGTCAGACAGCCGGGGCGGGGGCTCCGGGACTTGGGTTTTTT. This gives the protein CASQTAGAGAPGLGFF. Based on the CDR3 plus reference TRBV28 and TRBJ1-4, the full variable domain is DVKVTQSSRYLVKRTGEKVFLECVQDMDHENMFWYRQDPGLGLRLIYFSYDVKMKEKGDIPEGYSVSREKKERFSLILESASTNQTSMYLCASQTAGAGAPGLGFFGSGTQLSVL.

This rearrangement joins TRBV15 to TRBJ2-1, with TRBD1 matching 8 bases. Trimming at V came to 3 bases and at J to 7 bases, leaving 8 bases not matched to a gene. The CDR3 has 15 residues. Germline V lookup: CDR1 LNHNV, CDR2 YYDKDF (reference sequence). CDR3 sequence reads: CATSRRQGIGNEQFF. The CDR3 DNA reads TGTGCCACCAGCAGGCGACAGGGGATCGGAAATGAGCAGTTCTTC.

The chain combines TRBV4-2 with TRBJ1-1; 7 bases line up with TRBD1. The CDR3 consists of 13 residues. V was clipped by 5 bases and J by 6 bases; unmatched bases: 6. CDR1 and CDR2 (germline): LGHNA, YNFKEQ. The chain's CDR3 is CASSTYQGAEAFF. CDR3 in DNA: TGTGCCAGCAGCACCTACCAGGGGGCTGAAGCTTTCTTT.

The count of this clone is one. This chain links TRBV7-2 with TRBJ2-2; 7 bases map to TRBD2. The length of the CDR3 is 14 residues. Looked up from germline, CDR1 is SGHTA and CDR2 is FQGNSA. Trimming at V came to 5 bases and at J to 4 bases, leaving 4 bases not matched to a gene. This CDR3 reads CASSRDYSTGELFF. CDR3 in DNA: TGTGCCAGCAGCCGGGACTACTCCACCGGGGAGCTGTTTTTT.

V and J are TRBV28 and TRBJ1-1; possible D gene TRBD1, 6 bases. Trimming pared 3 bases from V and 11 bases from J, leaving 10 bases between. There are 11 residues in the CDR3. CDR1 and CDR2 from the germline V gene are MDHEN and SYDVKM. CDR3 bases: TGTGCCAGCAGTTTTCCCAGGGGTGCTTTCTTT. As protein: CASSFPRGAFF.

This rearrangement joins TRBV9 to TRBJ1-1; D possibly corresponds to TRBD1 (5 bases). The CDR3 is 15 amino acids. From germline, CDR1 is SGDLS and CDR2 YYNGEE. With 3 bases removed from V and 0 bases from J, the gap between germline ends came to 12 bases. The CDR3 reads CASSARQNMNTEAFF. Written as DNA, the CDR3 is TGTGCCAGCAGCGCGAGACAGAACATGAACACTGAAGCTTTCTTT.

J is TRBJ2-1 and V is TRBV27; 8 bases match TRBD1. Germline CDR1 MNHEY, CDR2 SMNVEV (reference sequence). This CDR3 is built from 15 residues. V trimming: 2 bases; J trimming: 3 bases; junction bases outside the gene matches: 3. Here the CDR3 reads CASSLRDRGYNEQFF. Written as DNA, the CDR3 is TGTGCCAGCAGTTTAAGAGACAGGGGCTACAATGAGCAGTTCTTC.